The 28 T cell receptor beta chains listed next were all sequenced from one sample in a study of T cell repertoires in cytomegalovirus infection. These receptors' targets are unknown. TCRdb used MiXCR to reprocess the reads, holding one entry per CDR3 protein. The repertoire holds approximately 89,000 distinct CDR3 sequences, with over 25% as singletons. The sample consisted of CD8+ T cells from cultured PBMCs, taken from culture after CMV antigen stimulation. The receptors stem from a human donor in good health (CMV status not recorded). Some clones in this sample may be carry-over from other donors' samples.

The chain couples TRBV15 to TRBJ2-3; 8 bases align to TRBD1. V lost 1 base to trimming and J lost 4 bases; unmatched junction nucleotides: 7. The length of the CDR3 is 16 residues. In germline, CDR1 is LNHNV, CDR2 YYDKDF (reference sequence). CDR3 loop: CATSRGPGQDPDTQYF. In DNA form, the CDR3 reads TGTGCCACCAGCAGAGGTCCGGGACAGGACCCAGATACGCAGTATTTT.

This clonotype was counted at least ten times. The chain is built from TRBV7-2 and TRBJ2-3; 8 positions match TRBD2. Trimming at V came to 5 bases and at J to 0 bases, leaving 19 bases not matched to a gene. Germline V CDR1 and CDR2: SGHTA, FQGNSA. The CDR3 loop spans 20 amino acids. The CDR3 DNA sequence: TGTGCCAGCAGCCCCGGACTAGCCGGTGGGGGATACACTAGCACAGATACGCAGTATTTT. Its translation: CASSPGLAGGGYTSTDTQYF.

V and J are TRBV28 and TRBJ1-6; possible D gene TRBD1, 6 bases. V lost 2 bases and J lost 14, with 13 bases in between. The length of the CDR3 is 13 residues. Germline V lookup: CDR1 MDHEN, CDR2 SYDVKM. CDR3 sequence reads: CASSLTQDSALHF. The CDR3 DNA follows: TGTGCCAGCAGTTTAACGCAGGACAGCGCCCTCCACTTT.

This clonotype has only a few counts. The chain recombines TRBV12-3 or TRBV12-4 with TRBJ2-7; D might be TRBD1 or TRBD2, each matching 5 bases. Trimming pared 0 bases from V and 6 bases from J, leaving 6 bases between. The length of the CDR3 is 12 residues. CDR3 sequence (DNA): TGTGCCAGCAGTTTAGCGGGACCCGAGCAGTACTTC. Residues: CASSLAGPEQYF.

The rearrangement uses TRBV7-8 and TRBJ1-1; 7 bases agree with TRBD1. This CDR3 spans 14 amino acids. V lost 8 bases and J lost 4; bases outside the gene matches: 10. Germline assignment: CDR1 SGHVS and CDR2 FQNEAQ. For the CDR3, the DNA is TGTGCCAGCCACGACAGGGCGGGAGGCACTGAAGCTTTCTTT. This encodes CASHDRAGGTEAFF.

CDR3 nucleotide sequence: TGTGCCAGCAGCTTGACAGGGACTGAAGCTTTCTTT. As protein: CASSLTGTEAFF. V and J are TRBV7-8 and TRBJ1-1, with 7 bases that match TRBD1. Germline loops: CDR1 SGHVS, CDR2 FQNEAQ. This CDR3 contains 12 residues. With 3 bases clipped from V and 5 bases from J, the junction kept 0 bases outside the gene matches.

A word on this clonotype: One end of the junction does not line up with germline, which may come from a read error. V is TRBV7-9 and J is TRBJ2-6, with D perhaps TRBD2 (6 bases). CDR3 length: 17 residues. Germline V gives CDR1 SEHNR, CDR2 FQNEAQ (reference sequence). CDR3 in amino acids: CASGRSGRLSRANVLTF. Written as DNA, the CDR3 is TGTGCCAGCGGGAGGTCTGGACGTCTCTCTAGGGCCAACGTCCTGACTTTC.

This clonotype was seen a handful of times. CDR3 coding DNA: TGTGCCAGCAAGGGGTCGGGTCAGCCCCAGCATTTT. Amino acids: CASKGSGQPQHF. The V gene is TRBV2, the J gene TRBJ1-5; perhaps TRBD1 as D (5 bases). The CDR3 consists of 12 residues. Germline CDR1 and CDR2: SNHLY and FYNNEI. Trimming left V 7 bases short and J 6 bases short, with 10 bases between.

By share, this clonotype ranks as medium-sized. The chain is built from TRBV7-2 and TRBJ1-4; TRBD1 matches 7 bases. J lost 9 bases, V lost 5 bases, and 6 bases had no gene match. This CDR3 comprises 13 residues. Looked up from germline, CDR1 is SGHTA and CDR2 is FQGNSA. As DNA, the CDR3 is TGTGCCAGCAGCCTCGGACAGGTCCAAAAACTGTTTTTT. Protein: CASSLGQVQKLFF.

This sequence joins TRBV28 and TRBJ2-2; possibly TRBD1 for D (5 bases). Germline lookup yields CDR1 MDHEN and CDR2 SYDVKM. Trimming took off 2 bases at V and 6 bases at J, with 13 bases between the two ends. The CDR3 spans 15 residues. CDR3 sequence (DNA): TGTGCCAGCAGTTTACCCAGGGAATATTCCGGGGAGCTGTTTTTT. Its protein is CASSLPREYSGELFF.

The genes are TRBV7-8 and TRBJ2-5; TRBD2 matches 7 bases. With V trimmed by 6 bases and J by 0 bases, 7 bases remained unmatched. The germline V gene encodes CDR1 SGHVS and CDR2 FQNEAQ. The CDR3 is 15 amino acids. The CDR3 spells CASSWWAGDQETQYF. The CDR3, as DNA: TGTGCCAGCAGTTGGTGGGCGGGGGACCAAGAGACCCAGTACTTC.

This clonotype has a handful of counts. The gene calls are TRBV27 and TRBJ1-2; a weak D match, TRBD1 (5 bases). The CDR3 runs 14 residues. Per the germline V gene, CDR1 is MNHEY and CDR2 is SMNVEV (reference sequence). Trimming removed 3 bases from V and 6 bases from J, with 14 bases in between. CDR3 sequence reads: CASSFTGQGDGYTF. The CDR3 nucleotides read TGTGCCAGCAGTTTCACAGGCCAAGGGGATGGCTACACCTTC.

Here the CDR3 DNA reads TGTGCCAGTAGTCCCAGTTTGGGGGAACAGTGGAACGAGCAGTACTTC. This gives the protein CASSPSLGEQWNEQYF. J is TRBJ2-7 and V is TRBV19; the D gene could be TRBD1 or TRBD2 (5 bases each). The V gene's germline CDR1 is LNHDA and CDR2 SQIVND (reference sequence). The CDR3 extends over 16 amino acids. Trimming shortened V by 5 bases and J by 5 bases, and 22 bases separated the two germline ends. Combining the CDR3 with reference TRBV19 and TRBJ2-7 gives the whole variable domain DGGITQSPKYLFRKEGQNVTLSCEQNLNHDAMYWYRQDPGQGLRLIYYSQIVNDFQKGDIAEGYSVSREKKESFPLTVTSAQKNPTAFYLCASSPSLGEQWNEQYFGPGTRLTVT.

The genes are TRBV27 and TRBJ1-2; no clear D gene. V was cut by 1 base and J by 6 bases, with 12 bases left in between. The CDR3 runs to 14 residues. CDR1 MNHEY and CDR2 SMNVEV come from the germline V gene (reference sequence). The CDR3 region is CASSLLGSSNGYTF. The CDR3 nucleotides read TGTGCCAGCAGTTTATTGGGCTCCTCGAATGGCTACACCTTC.

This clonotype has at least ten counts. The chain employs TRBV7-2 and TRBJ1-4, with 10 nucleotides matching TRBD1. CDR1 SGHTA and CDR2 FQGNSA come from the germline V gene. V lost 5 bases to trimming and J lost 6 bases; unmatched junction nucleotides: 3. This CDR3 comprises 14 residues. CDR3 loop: CASSDRGLDEKLFF. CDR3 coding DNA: TGTGCCAGCAGCGACAGGGGGCTTGATGAAAAACTGTTTTTT.

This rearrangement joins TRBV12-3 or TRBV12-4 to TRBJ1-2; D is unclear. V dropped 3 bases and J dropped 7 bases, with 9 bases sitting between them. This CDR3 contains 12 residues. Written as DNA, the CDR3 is TGTGCCAGCAGTTTCGAGGGCTCTGGCTACACCTTC. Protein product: CASSFEGSGYTF.

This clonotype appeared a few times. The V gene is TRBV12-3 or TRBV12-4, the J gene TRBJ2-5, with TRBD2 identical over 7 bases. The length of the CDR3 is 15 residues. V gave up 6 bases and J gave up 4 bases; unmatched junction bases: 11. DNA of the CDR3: TGTGCCAGCAGCCCCGGCGGTAGCGGGCCAGAGACCCAGTACTTC. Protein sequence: CASSPGGSGPETQYF.

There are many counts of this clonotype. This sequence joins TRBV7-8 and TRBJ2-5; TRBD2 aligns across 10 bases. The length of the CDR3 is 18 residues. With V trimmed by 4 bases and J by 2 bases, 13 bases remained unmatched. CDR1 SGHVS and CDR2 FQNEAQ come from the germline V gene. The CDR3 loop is CASSSPGGSGGGQETQYF. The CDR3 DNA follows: TGTGCCAGCAGCTCCCCCGGGGGGAGCGGGGGGGGACAAGAGACCCAGTACTTC.

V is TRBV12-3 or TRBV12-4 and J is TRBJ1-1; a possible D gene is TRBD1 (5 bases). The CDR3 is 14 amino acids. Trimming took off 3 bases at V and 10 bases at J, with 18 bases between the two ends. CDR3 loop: CASSLGPNHWGAFF. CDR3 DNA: TGTGCCAGCAGTTTGGGACCCAATCATTGGGGAGCTTTCTTT.

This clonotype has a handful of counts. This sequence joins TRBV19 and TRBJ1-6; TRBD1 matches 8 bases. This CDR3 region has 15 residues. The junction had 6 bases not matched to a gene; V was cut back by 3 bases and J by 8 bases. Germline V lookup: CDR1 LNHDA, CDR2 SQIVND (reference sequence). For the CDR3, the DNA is TGTGCCAGTAGTATTTCGACAGGGGACTATTCACCCCTCCACTTT. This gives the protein CASSISTGDYSPLHF.

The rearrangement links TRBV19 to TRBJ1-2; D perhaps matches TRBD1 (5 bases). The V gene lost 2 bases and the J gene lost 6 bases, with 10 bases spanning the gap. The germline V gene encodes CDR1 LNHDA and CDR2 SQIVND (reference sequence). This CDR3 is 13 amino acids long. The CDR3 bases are TGTGCCAGTAGTATATTGGGGGAGGATGGCTACACCTTC. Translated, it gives CASSILGEDGYTF.

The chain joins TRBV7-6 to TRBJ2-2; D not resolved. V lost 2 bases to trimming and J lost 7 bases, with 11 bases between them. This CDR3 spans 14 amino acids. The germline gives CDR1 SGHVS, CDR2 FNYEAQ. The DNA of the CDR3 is TGTGCCAGCAGCTTACGCAGGAAAAACGGGGAGCTGTTTTTT. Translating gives CASSLRRKNGELFF.

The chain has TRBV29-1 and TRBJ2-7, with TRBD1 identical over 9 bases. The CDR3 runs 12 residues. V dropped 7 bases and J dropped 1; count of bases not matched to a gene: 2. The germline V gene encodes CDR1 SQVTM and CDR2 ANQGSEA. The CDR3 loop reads CSAGQGSYEQYF. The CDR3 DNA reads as TGCAGCGCCGGACAGGGGTCCTACGAGCAGTACTTC.

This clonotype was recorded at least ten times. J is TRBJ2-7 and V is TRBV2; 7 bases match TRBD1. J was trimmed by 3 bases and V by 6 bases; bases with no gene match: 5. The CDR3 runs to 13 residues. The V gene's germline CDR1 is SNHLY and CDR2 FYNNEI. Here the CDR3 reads CASRSGTDYEQYF. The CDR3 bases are TGTGCCAGCAGATCCGGGACAGACTACGAGCAGTACTTC. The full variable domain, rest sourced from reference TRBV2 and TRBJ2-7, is EPEVTQTPSHQVTQMGQEVILRCVPISNHLYFYWYRQILGQKVEFLVSFYNNEISEKSEIFDDQFSVERPDGSNFTLKIRSTKLEDSAMYFCASRSGTDYEQYFGPGTRLTVT.

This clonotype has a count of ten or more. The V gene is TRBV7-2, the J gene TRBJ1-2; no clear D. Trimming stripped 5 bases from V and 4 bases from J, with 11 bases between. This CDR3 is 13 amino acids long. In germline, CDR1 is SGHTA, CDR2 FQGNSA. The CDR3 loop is CASSPVDGYGYTF. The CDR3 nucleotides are TGTGCCAGCAGCCCTGTGGACGGCTATGGCTACACCTTC.

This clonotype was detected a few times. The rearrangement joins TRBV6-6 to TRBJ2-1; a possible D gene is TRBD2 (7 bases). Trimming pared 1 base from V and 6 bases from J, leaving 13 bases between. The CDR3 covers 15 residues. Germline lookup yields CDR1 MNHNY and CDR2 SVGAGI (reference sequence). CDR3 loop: CASSYLGGGLNEQFF. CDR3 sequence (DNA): TGTGCCAGCAGTTACTTAGGGGGGGGGCTCAATGAGCAGTTCTTC.

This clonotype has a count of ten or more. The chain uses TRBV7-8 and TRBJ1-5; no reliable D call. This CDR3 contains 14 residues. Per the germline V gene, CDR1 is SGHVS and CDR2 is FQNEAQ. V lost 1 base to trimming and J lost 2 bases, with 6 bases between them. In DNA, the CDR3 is TGTGCCAGCAGCTTAGGGACGGGCAATCAGCCCCAGCATTTT. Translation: CASSLGTGNQPQHF.

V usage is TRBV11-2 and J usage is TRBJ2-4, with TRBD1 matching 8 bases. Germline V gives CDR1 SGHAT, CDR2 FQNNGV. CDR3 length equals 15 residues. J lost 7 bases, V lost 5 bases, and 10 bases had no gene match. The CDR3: CASSARTGRNNIQYF. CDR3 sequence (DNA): TGTGCCAGCAGCGCTCGGACAGGGAGAAATAACATTCAGTACTTC.